The 10 T cell receptor delta chains given below trace back to one sample, sequenced in a study of γδ T cells in repeated Plasmodium falciparum infection. TCRdb fed the multiplex PCR reads into CATT to redo clone calling. The table records about 51,000 delta-chain clones, roughly 1.9% of them present only once. Gammadelta T cells were flow-sorted from PBMC into Vgamma9/Vdelta2+ and Vdelta2-negative populations for bulk analysis. The sequenced sample consisted of gamma-delta T cells from blood. The source of these receptors is a pool of human donors (malaria-infected and uninfected, not separated).

This clone has just a few counts. The protein TCRdb lists belongs to a much larger clone and differs from this DNA's translation at residue 8, which points to a read error; the protein shown is made from the DNA. The chain joins TRDV1 to TRDJ1; 8 bases fit TRDD3. Germline V CDR1 and CDR2: TSWWSYY, QGS. The trim removed 0 bases at V and 2 bases at J, leaving 23 bases unmatched. This CDR3 is 22 amino acids long. CDR3 DNA sequence: TGTGCTCTTGGGGAACTACTACCGGGGGATAGATACCCCCCATCTAGTACCGATAAACTCATCTTT. Its translation: CALGELLPGDRYPPSSTDKLIF.

About this clone: This DNA translates differently at residue 9 from the TCRdb protein, which is that of a much larger clone; a read error is likely, and the protein shown is the DNA's own translation. This chain uses TRDV1 with TRDJ1; 10 bases line up with TRDD3. The J gene was not available in TCRdb and was assigned here by matching the DNA to germline segments. The trim removed 0 bases at V and 1 base at J, leaving 29 bases unmatched. Germline V gene sequence: CDR1 TSWWSYY, CDR2 QGS. This CDR3 is built from 25 residues. The DNA for the CDR3 is TGTGCTCTTGGGGAACTTTTCGGTCCGTCCTACTTCTGGGGGATAGAGCCCCGGGGCACCGATAAACTCATCTTT. It translates to CALGELFGPSYFWGIEPRGTDKLIF.

This clone was seen many times. This clone may be a read error of a much larger clone one base away. The sample carries other DNA sequences with the same CDR3. The chain links TRDV1 to TRDJ1; 9 bases are a match to TRDD3. In the absence of a J gene in TCRdb, the DNA was matched to germline to assign it here. Germline CDR1 and CDR2: TSWWSYY and QGS. The CDR3 totals 22 residues. Here the CDR3 reads CALGEQVPLHIGAGDTTDKLIF. The CDR3 DNA sequence: TGTGCCCTTGGGGAACAAGTCCCACTCCACATCGGAGCAGGGGATACGACCGATAAACTCATCTTT.

This clone was counted between two and nine times. TCRdb lists the protein of a much larger clone for this DNA, which differs at residue 5, so this is likely a read error; the protein given here is translated from the DNA itself. V is TRDV2 and J is TRDJ1; 7 bases map to TRDD3. The J gene, absent from TCRdb, was called here by matching the DNA to germline. CDR3 length equals 13 residues. V trimming: 3 bases; J trimming: 3 bases; junction bases outside the gene matches: 3. Germline V gene data show CDR1 as GEAIGNYY and CDR2 as EKD. CDR3 in DNA: TGTGCCTGTGACGGAGGGATACCCGATAAACTCATCTTT. It is translated as CACDGGIPDKLIF.

In the case of this clone: TCRdb assigns this DNA the protein of a much larger clone, which departs from its translation at residue 12; this likely reflects a read error, and the protein shown comes from translating the DNA. This sequence joins TRDV2 and TRDJ1, with 11 bases that match TRDD3. TCRdb lists no J gene, so it was determined here by aligning the DNA to germline. The CDR3 runs to 15 residues. The germline gives CDR1 GEAIGNYY, CDR2 EKD. The CDR3 region has the DNA TGTGCCTGTGACCCCCTGGGGGATACAGCGGATAGACTCATCTTT. Amino acids: CACDPLGDTADRLIF.

This clone came up a few times. It is likely a read error: a sequence one base away is far more abundant. The identical CDR3 is also encoded by other nucleotide sequences in the sample. The chain combines TRDV3 with TRDJ1, with TRDD3 identical over 12 bases. TCRdb offers no J gene call, so here the DNA was matched to germline to obtain one. Germline CDR1 is TVYSNPD and CDR2 is GDNSRS (reference sequence). The CDR3 is 24 residues long. The V and J ends lost 3 bases and 3 bases, in that order; junction bases with no gene match: 35. The CDR3 nucleotides are TGTGCCTTAATAGGAAGCCTTCCCCTTCTCCCCCTGGGGGATACGCTGGAATTCCCCGATAAACTCATCTTT. This codes for CALIGSLPLLPLGDTLEFPDKLIF.

Points on this clone: The TCRdb protein comes from a much larger clone and disagrees with this DNA's translation at residue 5, likely due to a read error; the protein given here is derived from the DNA. The chain employs TRDV1 and TRDJ1, with TRDD3 as a possible D gene (5 bases). The J gene was missing in TCRdb and was found by matching the end of the DNA to germline. Trimming removed 6 bases from V and 0 bases from J, with 47 bases in between. CDR1 is TSWWSYY, CDR2 QGS, per germline. The CDR3 is 26 residues long. The CDR3 is CALGKTTRGAYVVGNIPQDYTDKLIF. The DNA for the CDR3 is TGTGCTCTTGGCAAAACTACCCGGGGGGCTTACGTGGTGGGGAATATACCTCAGGACTACACCGATAAACTCATCTTT.

As regards this clone: The TCRdb record carries a much larger clone's protein, which differs from this DNA's translation at residue 15; a read error is the likely cause, and the protein listed here is the DNA translation. The chain combines TRDV1 with TRDJ1; 10 nucleotides line up with TRDD3. The CDR3 has 21 residues. Germline assignment: CDR1 TSWWSYY and CDR2 QGS. V shed 3 bases, J shed 1 base, and the junction held 20 bases outside the gene matches. CDR3 loop: CALGDSCVGGIRGPVTDKLIF. The CDR3 DNA reads as TGTGCTCTTGGGGATTCGTGTGTAGGGGGGATACGTGGTCCCGTCACCGATAAACTCATCTTT.

On this clone: The protein recorded in TCRdb matches a much larger clone and deviates from this DNA's translation at residue 12, suggesting a read error; the protein here is obtained by translating the DNA. The chain combines TRAV38-2/DV8 with TRDJ1, with D possibly being TRDD3 (6 bases). Trimming pared 0 bases from V and 3 bases from J, leaving 30 bases between. CDR1 TSESDYY and CDR2 QEAYKQQN come from the germline V gene. CDR3 size: 21 residues. CDR3 bases: TGTGCTTATAGGAGCGCGACCCCGCCTGGCCTGTGGGATAACTTCGCCGATAAACTCATCTTT. This gives the protein CAYRSATPPGLWDNFADKLIF.

In regard to this clone: The protein recorded in TCRdb matches a much larger clone and deviates from this DNA's translation at residue 7, suggesting a read error; the protein here is obtained by translating the DNA. The V call is TRAV38-2/DV8, the J call TRDJ1; the match to TRDD3 covers 7 bases. Matching the DNA to germline supplied the J gene, which TCRdb does not give. CDR3 size: 20 residues. After removal of 4 bases from V and 0 bases from J, the junction contained 21 bases not matched to a gene. Germline V gene data show CDR1 as TSESDYY and CDR2 as QEAYKQQN. The chain's CDR3 is CAYRGPPFVLGSSYTDKLIF. DNA for the CDR3: TGTGCTTATAGGGGGCCTCCCTTCGTACTGGGGTCTTCGTACACCGATAAACTCATCTTT.